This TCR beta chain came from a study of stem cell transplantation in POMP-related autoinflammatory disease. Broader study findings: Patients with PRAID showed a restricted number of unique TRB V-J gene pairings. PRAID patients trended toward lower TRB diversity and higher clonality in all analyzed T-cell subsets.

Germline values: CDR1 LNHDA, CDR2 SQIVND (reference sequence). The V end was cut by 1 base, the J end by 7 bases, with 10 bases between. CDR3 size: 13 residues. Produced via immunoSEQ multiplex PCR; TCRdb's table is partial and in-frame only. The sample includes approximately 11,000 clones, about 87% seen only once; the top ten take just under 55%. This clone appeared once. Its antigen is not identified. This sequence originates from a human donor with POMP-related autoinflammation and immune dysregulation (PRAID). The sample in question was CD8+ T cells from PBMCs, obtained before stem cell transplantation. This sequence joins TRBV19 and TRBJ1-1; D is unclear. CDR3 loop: CASSIAGSNEAFF. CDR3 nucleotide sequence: TGTGCCAGTAGTATAGCGGGGTCTAATGAAGCTTTCTTT.